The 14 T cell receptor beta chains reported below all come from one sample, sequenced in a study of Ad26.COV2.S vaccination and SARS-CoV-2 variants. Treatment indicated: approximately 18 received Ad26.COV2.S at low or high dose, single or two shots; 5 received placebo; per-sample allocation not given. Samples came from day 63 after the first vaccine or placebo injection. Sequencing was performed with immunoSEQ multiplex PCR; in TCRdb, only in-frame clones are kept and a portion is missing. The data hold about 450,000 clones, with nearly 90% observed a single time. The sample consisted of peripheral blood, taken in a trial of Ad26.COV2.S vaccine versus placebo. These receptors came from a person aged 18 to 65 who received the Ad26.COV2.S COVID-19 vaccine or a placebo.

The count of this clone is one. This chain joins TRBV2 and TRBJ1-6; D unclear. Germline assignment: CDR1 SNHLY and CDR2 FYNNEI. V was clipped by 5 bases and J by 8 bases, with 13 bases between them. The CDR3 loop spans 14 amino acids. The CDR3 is CASSSDRGDSPLHF. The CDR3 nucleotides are TGTGCCAGCAGTTCTGACCGAGGAGATTCACCCCTCCACTTT.

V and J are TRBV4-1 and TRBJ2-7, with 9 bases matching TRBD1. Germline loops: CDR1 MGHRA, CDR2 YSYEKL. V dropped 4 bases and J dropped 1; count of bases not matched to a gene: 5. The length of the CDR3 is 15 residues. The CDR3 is CASSLRTGDSYEQYF. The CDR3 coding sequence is TGCGCCAGCAGCCTCCGGACAGGGGATTCCTACGAGCAGTACTTC.

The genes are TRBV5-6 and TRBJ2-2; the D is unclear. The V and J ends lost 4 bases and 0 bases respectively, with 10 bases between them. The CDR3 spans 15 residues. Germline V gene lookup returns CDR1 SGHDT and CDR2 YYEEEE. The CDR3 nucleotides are TGTGCCAGCAGCCCCGACTGGACGAACACCGGGGAGCTGTTTTTT. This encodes CASSPDWTNTGELFF.

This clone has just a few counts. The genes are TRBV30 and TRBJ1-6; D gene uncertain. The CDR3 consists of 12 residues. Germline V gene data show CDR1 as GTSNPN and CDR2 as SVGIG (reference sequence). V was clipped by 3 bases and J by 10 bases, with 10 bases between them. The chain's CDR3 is CAWSGPVSPLHF. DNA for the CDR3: TGTGCCTGGAGCGGGCCAGTGTCACCCCTCCACTTT.

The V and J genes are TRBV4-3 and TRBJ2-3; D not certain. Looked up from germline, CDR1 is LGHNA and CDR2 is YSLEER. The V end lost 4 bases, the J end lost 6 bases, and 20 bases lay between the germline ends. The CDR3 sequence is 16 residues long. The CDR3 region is CASSPNPGPGGDTQYF. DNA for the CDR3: TGCGCCAGCAGCCCGAACCCCGGCCCCGGTGGGGATACGCAGTATTTT.

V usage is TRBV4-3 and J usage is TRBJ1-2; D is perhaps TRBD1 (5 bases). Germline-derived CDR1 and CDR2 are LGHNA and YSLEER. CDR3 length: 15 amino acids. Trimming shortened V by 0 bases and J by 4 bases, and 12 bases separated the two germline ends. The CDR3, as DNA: TGCGCCAGCAGCCAAGAGGCAGGGATCTTCTATGGCTACACCTTC. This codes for CASSQEAGIFYGYTF.

The CDR3 loop is CAGGGQGTDTQYF. In DNA form, the CDR3 reads TGTGCCGGGGGGGGACAGGGAACAGATACGCAGTATTTT. This rearrangement joins TRBV5-4 to TRBJ2-3, with 9 bases lining up with TRBD1. V lost 10 bases and J lost 3; bases outside the gene matches: 6. The V gene's germline CDR1 is SGHNT and CDR2 YYREEE (reference sequence). The CDR3 is 13 amino acids.

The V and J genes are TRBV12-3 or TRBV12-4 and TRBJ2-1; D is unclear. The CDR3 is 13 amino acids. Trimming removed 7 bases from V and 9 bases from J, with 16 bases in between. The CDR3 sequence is CASTHRGTVEQFF. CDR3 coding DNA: TGTGCCAGCACTCACCGTGGCACCGTTGAGCAGTTCTTC.

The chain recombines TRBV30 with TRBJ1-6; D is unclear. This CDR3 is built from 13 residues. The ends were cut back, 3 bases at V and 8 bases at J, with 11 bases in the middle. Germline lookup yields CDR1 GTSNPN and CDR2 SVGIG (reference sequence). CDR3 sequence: CAWSPGGDSPLHF. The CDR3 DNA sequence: TGTGCCTGGAGCCCGGGAGGAGATTCACCCCTCCACTTT. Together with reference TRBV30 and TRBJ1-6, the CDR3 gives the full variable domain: SQTIHQWPATLVQPVGSPLSLECTVEGTSNPNLYWYRQAAGRGLQLLFYSVGIGQISSEVPQNLSASRPQDRQFILSSKKLLLSDSGFYLCAWSPGGDSPLHFGNGTRLTVT.

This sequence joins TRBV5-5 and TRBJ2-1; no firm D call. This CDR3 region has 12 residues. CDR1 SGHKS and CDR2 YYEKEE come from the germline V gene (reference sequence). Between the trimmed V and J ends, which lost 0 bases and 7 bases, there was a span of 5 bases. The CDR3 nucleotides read TGTGCCAGCAGCTTGGTTTGGAATGAGCAGTTCTTC. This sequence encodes CASSLVWNEQFF.

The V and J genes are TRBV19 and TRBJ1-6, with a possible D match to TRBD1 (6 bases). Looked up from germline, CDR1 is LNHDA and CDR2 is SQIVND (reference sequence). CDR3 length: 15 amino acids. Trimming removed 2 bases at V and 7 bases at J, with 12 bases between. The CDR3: CASSILSGDNSPLHF. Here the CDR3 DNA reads TGTGCCAGTAGTATACTATCAGGGGACAATTCACCCCTCCACTTT.

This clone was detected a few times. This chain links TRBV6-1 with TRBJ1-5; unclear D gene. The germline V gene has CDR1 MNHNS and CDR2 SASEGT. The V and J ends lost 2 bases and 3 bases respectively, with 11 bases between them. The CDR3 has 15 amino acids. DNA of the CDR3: TGTGCCAGCAGTGAAAGTGGATGGAACAATCAGCCCCAGCATTTT. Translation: CASSESGWNNQPQHF.

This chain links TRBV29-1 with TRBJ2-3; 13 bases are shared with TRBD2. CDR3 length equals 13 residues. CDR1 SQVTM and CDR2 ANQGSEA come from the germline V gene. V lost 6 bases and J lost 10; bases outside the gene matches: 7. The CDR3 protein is CSVTSGGPDAQYF. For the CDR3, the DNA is TGCAGCGTGACTAGCGGGGGGCCAGACGCGCAGTATTTT.

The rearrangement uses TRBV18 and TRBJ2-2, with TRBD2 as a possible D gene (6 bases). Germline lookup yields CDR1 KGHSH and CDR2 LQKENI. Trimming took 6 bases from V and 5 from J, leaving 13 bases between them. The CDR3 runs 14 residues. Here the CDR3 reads CASSRGDRTGELFF. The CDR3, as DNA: TGTGCCAGCTCGCGCGGGGACCGGACCGGGGAGCTGTTTTTT.